Listed below are T cell receptor beta chains from one sample, sequenced in a study of OX40 agonist ivuxolimab in advanced cancers. Generated by immunoSEQ multiplex PCR, the TCRdb table keeps only in-frame clones and is missing some. The sample records tens of thousands of clones, over 85% being singletons. The sequencing here drew on CD4+ or CD8+ T cells sorted from blood, taken in a trial of the OX40 agonist ivuxolimab. The source is an adult with an advanced solid tumor such as melanoma, head and neck, liver or kidney cancer. CDR3s include the opening cysteine and the closing phenylalanine or tryptophan.

V: TRBV18
length: 15
CDR3: CASSPSGFSYNEQFF

V: TRBV4-1
length: 14
CDR3: CASSQRTGRYEQYF

V: TRBV7-9
length: 13
CDR3: CASSLAVSYEQYF

V: TRBV21-1
length: 14
CDR3: CASSNELVTDTQYF

V: TRBV7-3
length: 15
CDR3: CASSLEGGSSYEQYF

V: TRBV5-4
length: 15
CDR3: CASSPSGASGYEQFF

V: TRBV30
length: 13
CDR3: CAWKRQFPNTIYF

V: TRBV5-8
length: 16
CDR3: CASSLADVGGWETQYF

V: TRBV5-1
length: 14
CDR3: CASSLVPGTGELFF

V: TRBV10-2
length: 12
CDR3: CASQVLNTEAFF

V: TRBV4-1
length: 15
CDR3: CASSYSGTVYEKLFF

V: TRBV6-6
length: 14
CDR3: CASIPGQGYNEQFF

V: TRBV30
length: 17
CDR3: CAWSGGTGGFPNEKLFF

V: TRBV9
length: 14
CDR3: CASSVSPSYNEQFF

V: TRBV18
length: 14
CDR3: CASSRLRESYEQYF

V: TRBV5-6
length: 15
CDR3: CASSRFSTFPDTQYF

V: TRBV9
length: 16
CDR3: CASSVVGQGVTDTQYF

V: TRBV7-9
length: 15
CDR3: CASSLSGGAYDEQFF

V: TRBV30
length: 13
CDR3: CAWEGAGWTEAFF

V: TRBV5-4
length: 15
CDR3: CASSLGTGNSYEQYF

V: TRBV5-1
length: 15
CDR3: CASSLVRHSTDTQYF

V: TRBV6-1
length: 16
CDR3: CASSERDRMLNQPQHF

V: TRBV5-1
length: 14
CDR3: CAGTGTGNYNEQFF

V: TRBV29-1
length: 14
CDR3: CSVDSGASTGELFF

V: TRBV6-4
length: 14
CDR3: CASSEKVIANEQFF

V: TRBV5-1
length: 13
CDR3: CASTGTPNTEAFF

V: TRBV6-1
length: 15
CDR3: CASSEAGGRGDTQYF

V: TRBV19
length: 14
CDR3: CASSIGSGAREQFF

V: TRBV27
length: 13
CDR3: CASSLRPGYEQYF

V: TRBV5-1
length: 15
CDR3: CASSLLGLALQEQFF

V: TRBV11-2
length: 15
CDR3: CASTGQGFSGNTIYF

V: TRBV30
length: 12
CDR3: CAWSMRPHEQYF

V: TRBV7-3
length: 19
CDR3: CASSLYGTSGGRSYNEQFF

V: TRBV7-2
length: 12
CDR3: CASSQTDYGYTF

V: TRBV2
length: 14
CDR3: CASRQGSTNEKLFF

V: TRBV7-3
length: 11
CDR3: CAKLRIHEQFF

V: TRBV19
length: 11
CDR3: CATQYRVAAFF

V: TRBV5-4
length: 14
CDR3: CASSFWTAQETQYF

V: TRBV5-6
length: 15
CDR3: CASSARQGAYSGYTF

V: TRBV30
length: 17
CDR3: CAWSSSTSGGTYNEQFF

V: TRBV6-5
length: 15
CDR3: CASSRYQGEAYEQYF